Following are 2 T cell receptor beta chains from one sample sequenced in a study of blood T cell repertoires in COVID-19. Here immunoSEQ multiplex PCR was the method, and the copy in TCRdb shows in-frame clones only, minus some. The data show roughly 170,000 clones, almost 85% seen once. What was sequenced was peripheral blood. These TCRs come from a man in his forties who had recovered from COVID-19.

The chain combines TRBV27 with TRBJ2-1, with 8 bases matching TRBD1. V was pared by 5 bases and J by 1 base, with 10 bases of the junction left unmatched. Germline loops: CDR1 MNHEY, CDR2 SMNVEV (reference sequence). This CDR3 comprises 17 residues. The DNA of the CDR3 is TGTGCCAGCAGTCCGTGGCCAGGGGGCGCGTCCTACAATGAGCAGTTCTTC. It yields the protein CASSPWPGGASYNEQFF.

The chain recombines TRBV24-1 with TRBJ2-3; 10 bases map to TRBD2. CDR1 KGHDR and CDR2 SFDVKD come from the germline V gene. This CDR3 has 14 amino acids. V lost 7 bases, J lost 0 bases, and 0 bases stayed unmatched. Here the CDR3 reads CATRTSGSTDTQYF. The CDR3 nucleotides read TGTGCCACCAGGACTAGCGGGAGCACAGATACGCAGTATTTT.